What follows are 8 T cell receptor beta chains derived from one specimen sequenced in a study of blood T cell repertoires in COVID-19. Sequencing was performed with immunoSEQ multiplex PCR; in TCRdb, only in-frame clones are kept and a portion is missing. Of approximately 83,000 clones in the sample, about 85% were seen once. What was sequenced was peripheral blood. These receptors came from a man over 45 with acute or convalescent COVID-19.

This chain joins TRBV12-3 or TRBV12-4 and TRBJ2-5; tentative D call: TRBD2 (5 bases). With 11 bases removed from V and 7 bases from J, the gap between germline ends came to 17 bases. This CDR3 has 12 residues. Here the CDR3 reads CAGGRDSGTQYF. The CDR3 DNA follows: TGTGCCGGTGGACGGGATTCGGGGACCCAGTACTTC.

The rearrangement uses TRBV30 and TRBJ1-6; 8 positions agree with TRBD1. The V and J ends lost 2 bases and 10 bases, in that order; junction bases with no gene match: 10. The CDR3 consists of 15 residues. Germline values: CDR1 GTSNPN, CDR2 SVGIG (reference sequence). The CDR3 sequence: CAWSRSRTGQSPLHF. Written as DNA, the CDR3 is TGTGCCTGGAGTCGGTCACGGACAGGGCAATCACCCCTCCACTTT.

This CDR3 is CASSSGGGYGAQYF. The DNA of the CDR3 is TGTGCCAGCTCCTCAGGGGGAGGTTATGGTGCTCAGTACTTC. V usage is TRBV7-2 and J usage is TRBJ2-4; perhaps TRBD1 as D (7 bases). Trimming shortened V by 8 bases and J by 12 bases, and 23 bases separated the two germline ends. The CDR3 is 14 amino acids. From germline, CDR1 is SGHTA and CDR2 FQGNSA.

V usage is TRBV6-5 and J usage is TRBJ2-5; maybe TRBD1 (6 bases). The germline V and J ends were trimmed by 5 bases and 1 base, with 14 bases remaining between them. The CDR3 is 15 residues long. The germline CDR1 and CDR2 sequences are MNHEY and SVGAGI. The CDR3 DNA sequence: TGTGCCAGCAGTCCCCCGGGACACTTCCAAGAGACCCAGTACTTC. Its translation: CASSPPGHFQETQYF.

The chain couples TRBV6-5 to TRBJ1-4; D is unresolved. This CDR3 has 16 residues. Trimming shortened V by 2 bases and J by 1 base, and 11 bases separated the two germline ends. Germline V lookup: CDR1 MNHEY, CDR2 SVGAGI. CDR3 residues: CASSYGQTLTNEKLFF. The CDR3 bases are TGTGCCAGCAGTTACGGCCAGACTCTAACTAATGAAAAACTGTTTTTT.

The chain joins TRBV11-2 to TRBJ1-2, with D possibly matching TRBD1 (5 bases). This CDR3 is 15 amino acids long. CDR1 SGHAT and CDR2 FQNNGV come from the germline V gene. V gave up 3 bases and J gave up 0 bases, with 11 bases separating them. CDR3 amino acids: CASSFTQDSNYGYTF. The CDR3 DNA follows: TGTGCCAGCAGCTTCACACAGGATTCTAACTATGGCTACACCTTC.

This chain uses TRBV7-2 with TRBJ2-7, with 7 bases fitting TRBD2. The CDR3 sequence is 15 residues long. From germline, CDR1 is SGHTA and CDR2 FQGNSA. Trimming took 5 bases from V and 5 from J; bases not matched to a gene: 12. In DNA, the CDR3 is TGTGCCAGCAGCGCATTGCCCCAAGGGAGGGACGAGCAGTACTTC. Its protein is CASSALPQGRDEQYF.

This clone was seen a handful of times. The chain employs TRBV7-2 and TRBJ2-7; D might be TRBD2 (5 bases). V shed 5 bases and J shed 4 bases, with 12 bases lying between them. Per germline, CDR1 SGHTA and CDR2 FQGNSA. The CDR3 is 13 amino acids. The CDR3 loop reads CASSLPREYEQYF. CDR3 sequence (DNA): TGTGCCAGCAGCCTCCCAAGGGAGTACGAGCAGTACTTC. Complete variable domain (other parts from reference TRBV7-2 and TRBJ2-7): GAGVSQSPSNKVTEKGKDVELRCDPISGHTALYWYRQSLGQGLEFLIYFQGNSAPDKSGLPSDRFSAERTGGSVSTLTIQRTQQEDSAVYLCASSLPREYEQYFGPGTRLTVT.